Sequencing of this TCR beta chain was carried out in a study of cytomegalovirus exposure and HLA in healthy donors. Study-wide results and limits: Rare TCR sequences dominated, though some public TCRs recurred in many donors.

Turning to this clone: Antigen: not known.

As for the donors, each was a healthy bone marrow donor. Germline values: CDR1 SGHVS, CDR2 FQNEAQ. V lost 4 bases and J lost 12; bases outside the gene matches: 6. The length of the CDR3 is 12 residues. A multiplex PCR was run with 60 Vbeta primers and 13 Jbeta primers. Original handling: Later work found around 72 million unique TCR beta chains, with some 11 million shared. Measured with immunoSEQ multiplex PCR; TCRdb has only the in-frame clones, and not every one. V and J calls plus clone size are reproduced from that table; the DNA served to infer D and trimming. This sample carries roughly 150,000 clones, 75% to 90% of them seen once, and the ten largest clones take roughly 2%.

The chain couples TRBV7-8 to TRBJ2-1, with 7 positions matching TRBD2. The sequenced sample was PBMCs. This clonotype was obtained from a woman in her late teens or twenties in good health and CMV-seronegative. CDR3 loop: CASSSRLAGQFF. Here the CDR3 DNA reads TGTGCCAGCAGCTCGAGACTAGCAGGGCAGTTCTTC.